This TCR beta chain appears in the sequencing data of a study of cytomegalovirus exposure and HLA in healthy donors. Sequencing was performed with immunoSEQ multiplex PCR; in TCRdb, only in-frame clones are kept and a portion is missing. The data show roughly 180,000 clones, with about nine tenths seen just once and about 7.2% held by the top ten. Whole-study findings and limits: According to the study, roughly 160 TCR beta chains were cytomegalovirus-associated. Generally TCR sequences proved uncommon, though certain public TCRs appeared in numerous donors.

To note about this clone: Its specificity is not known.

The source is a man aged 30-40 years in good health and CMV-seropositive. The sample comprised PBMCs.

CDR3 sequence reads: CASSSGRTSSETQYF. As DNA, the CDR3 is TGCGCCAGCAGCTCGGGACGGACTAGCTCGGAGACCCAGTACTTC. J is TRBJ2-5 and V is TRBV4-1; 8 positions agree with TRBD2. Germline CDR1 MGHRA, CDR2 YSYEKL. V lost 5 bases and J lost 5; bases outside the gene matches: 10. The CDR3 is made up of 15 amino acids.